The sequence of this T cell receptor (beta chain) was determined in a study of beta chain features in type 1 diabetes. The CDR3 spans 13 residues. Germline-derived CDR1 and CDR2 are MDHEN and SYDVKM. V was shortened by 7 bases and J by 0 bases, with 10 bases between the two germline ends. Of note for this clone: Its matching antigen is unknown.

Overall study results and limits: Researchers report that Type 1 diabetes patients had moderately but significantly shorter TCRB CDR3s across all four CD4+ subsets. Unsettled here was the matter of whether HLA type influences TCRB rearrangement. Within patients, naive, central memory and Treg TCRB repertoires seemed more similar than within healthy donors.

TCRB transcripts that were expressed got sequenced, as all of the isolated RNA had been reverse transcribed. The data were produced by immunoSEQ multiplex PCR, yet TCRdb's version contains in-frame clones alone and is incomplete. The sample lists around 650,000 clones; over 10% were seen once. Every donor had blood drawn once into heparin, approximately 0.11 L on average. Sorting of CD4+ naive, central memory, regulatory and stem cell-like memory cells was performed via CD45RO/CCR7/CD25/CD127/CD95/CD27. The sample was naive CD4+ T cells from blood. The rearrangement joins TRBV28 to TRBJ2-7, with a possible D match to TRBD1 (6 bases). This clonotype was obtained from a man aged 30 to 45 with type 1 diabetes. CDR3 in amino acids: CASNRDTSYEQYF. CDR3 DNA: TGTGCCAGCAACCGGGACACCTCCTACGAGCAGTACTTC.